This T cell receptor (beta chain) was profiled in a study of vaccination and CD4 T cells after COVID-19. About this clonotype: Its antigen is currently unknown.

Treatment defined: roughly 11-day PBMC culture with coronavirus spike peptide pools or control peptides (ViraFEST assay). ViraFEST sequenced TCRs after peptide-pool expansion of antigen-specific T cells. Sequencing of the DNA from cultured CD4+ T cells was carried out with the Oncomine TCR Beta short-read assay. One entry per CDR3 protein, called by TCRdb with MiXCR from the PCR reads. Among 16,000 or so distinct CDR3 sequences listed, 40% to 65% were seen once. The CDR3 sequence is 14 residues long. Germline assignment: CDR1 MNHEY and CDR2 SVGEGT. The V end was cut by 6 bases, the J end by 7 bases, with 19 bases between.

Source: CD4+ T cells from blood, cultured in vitro, taken before SARS-CoV-2 vaccination. V usage is TRBV6-2 or TRBV6-3 and J usage is TRBJ2-7; weak D call: TRBD2 (6 bases). The TCR sequence derives from a human donor who had recovered from COVID-19. CDR3: CASSLGGTWGEQYF. The CDR3 coding sequence is TGTGCCAGCAGCTTAGGAGGGACTTGGGGGGAGCAGTACTTC.